Listed below are T cell receptor beta chains from one sample, sequenced in a study of T cell responses to AZD1222 COVID-19 vaccine. Libraries were prepared by immunoSEQ multiplex PCR; TCRdb keeps only in-frame clonotypes and omits some of them. The table has about 45,000 clones, roughly 89% seen once. Source: peripheral blood, taken 28 days after the second AZD1222 dose. The receptors were sampled from an adult who received the AZD1222 COVID-19 vaccine. CDR3s include the opening cysteine and the closing phenylalanine or tryptophan. The order of the fields is J gene, V gene, D gene, clone size, CDR3 protein, CDR3 DNA. D genes are given only for firm matches. Size values are once, few and many counts, or a class for expanded clones, and some rows have none.

>TRBJ1-1|TRBV19|-|-
CASSTPTAGTEAFF
TGTGCCAGTAGTACTCCTACGGCGGGGACTGAAGCTTTCTTT
>TRBJ2-5|TRBV7-3|TRBD2|-
CASSYLAGGGTQYF
TGTGCCAGCAGCTACCTAGCGGGAGGGGGGACCCAGTACTTC
>TRBJ2-7|TRBV5-1|TRBD2|-
CASSLAGLAGDYEQYF
TGCGCCAGCAGCTTGGCCGGGCTAGCGGGGGACTACGAGCAGTACTTC
>TRBJ2-5|TRBV14|-|-
CASSPRGQETQYF
TGTGCCAGCAGCCCTAGGGGTCAAGAGACCCAGTACTTC
>TRBJ1-2|TRBV5-6|-|-
CASSLGTPNYGYTF
TGTGCCAGCAGCTTGGGGACACCGAACTATGGCTACACCTTC
>TRBJ1-2|TRBV3-1/TRBV3-2|TRBD1|-
CASSPLGTGAGYTF
TGTGCCAGCAGCCCCCTGGGGACAGGGGCTGGCTACACCTTC
>TRBJ1-3|TRBV27|-|few
CASSLRGTHSGNTIYF
TGTGCCAGCAGTTTACGGGGAACCCACTCTGGAAACACCATATATTTT
>TRBJ2-1|TRBV9|-|-
CASSALGELKYNEQFF
TGTGCCAGCAGTGCCCTCGGGGAGCTGAAATACAATGAGCAGTTCTTC
>TRBJ1-4|TRBV18|-|-
CASSREEGEKLFF
TGTGCCAGCTCACGTGAGGAGGGGGAAAAACTGTTTTTT
>TRBJ1-5|TRBV5-5|-|-
CASSLGGTFSQPQHF
TGTGCCAGCAGCTTGGGCGGGACCTTCAGTCAGCCCCAGCATTTT
>TRBJ2-1|TRBV18|TRBD1|-
CASSSGTGSYNEQFF
TGTGCCAGCTCATCCGGGACAGGGTCCTACAATGAGCAGTTCTTC
>TRBJ1-1|TRBV6-2/TRBV6-3|TRBD1|-
CASSVDRRGTEAFF
TGTGCCAGCAGTGTGGACAGGAGAGGAACTGAAGCTTTCTTT
>TRBJ2-5|TRBV14|-|few
CASSQTQLQETQYF
TGTGCCAGCAGCCAAACCCAATTACAAGAGACCCAGTACTTC
>TRBJ1-3|TRBV5-4|-|-
CASSFTAGNTIYF
TGTGCCAGCAGCTTCACAGCTGGAAACACCATATATTTT
>TRBJ1-1|TRBV19|TRBD1|-
CASSNRGMNTEAFF
TGTGCCAGTAGTAACAGGGGGATGAACACTGAAGCTTTCTTT
>TRBJ2-3|TRBV19|-|-
CASSASGTDTQYF
TGTGCCAGTAGTGCATCGGGGACAGATACGCAGTATTTT
>TRBJ2-3|TRBV5-1|-|-
CASSLNPSTDTQYF
TGCGCCAGCAGCTTGAACCCTAGCACAGATACGCAGTATTTT
>TRBJ2-7|TRBV29-1|-|-
CSVETAGTSYEQYF
TGCAGCGTTGAAACGGCAGGGACCTCCTACGAGCAGTACTTC
>TRBJ2-2|TRBV11-3|-|-
CASSLSQDRGFLGELFF
TGTGCCAGCAGCTTATCGCAGGACAGAGGGTTCCTCGGGGAGCTGTTTTTT
>TRBJ1-2|TRBV27|-|-
CASSLRGGYYGYTF
TGTGCCAGCAGCCTTCGTGGGGGTTACTATGGCTACACCTTC
>TRBJ2-5|TRBV2|-|-
CASSSSLRGQETQYF
TGTGCCAGCAGTTCATCTCTTAGGGGACAAGAGACCCAGTACTTC
>TRBJ1-1|TRBV5-1|-|-
CASSLRSLNTEAFF
TGCGCCAGCAGCTTGAGGAGCTTGAACACTGAAGCTTTCTTT
>TRBJ2-7|TRBV7-2|TRBD2|-
CASSLKGLASTLYEQYF
TGTGCCAGCAGCTTAAAGGGACTAGCATCCACTCTTTACGAGCAGTACTTC
>TRBJ2-1|TRBV7-2|TRBD2|-
CASSSTWGGRAREQFF
TGTGCCAGCAGCTCTACCTGGGGCGGGAGGGCCCGTGAGCAGTTCTTC
>TRBJ2-5|TRBV5-5|-|-
CASSLGNQETQYF
TGTGCCAGCAGCTTGGGGAACCAAGAGACCCAGTACTTC
>TRBJ2-7|TRBV27|TRBD2|-
CASSLSASGSYEQYF
TGTGCCAGCAGTTTATCGGCTAGCGGGAGTTACGAGCAGTACTTC
>TRBJ2-1|TRBV5-4|TRBD1|-
CASSQDRDGEQFF
TGTGCCAGCAGCCAGGACAGGGACGGGGAGCAGTTCTTC
>TRBJ1-1|TRBV5-1|TRBD1|-
CASSPGTANTEAFF
TGCGCCAGCAGCCCTGGGACAGCAAACACTGAAGCTTTCTTT
>TRBJ2-1|TRBV16|TRBD2|-
CASSQSAPSGSEQFF
TGTGCCAGCAGCCAATCGGCGCCTAGCGGGTCGGAGCAGTTCTTC
>TRBJ2-1|TRBV14|TRBD1|-
CASSHGQGSNEQFF
TGTGCCAGCAGCCACGGACAGGGGAGCAATGAGCAGTTCTTC
>TRBJ2-7|TRBV5-4|-|-
CASSFPYEQYF
TGTGCCAGCAGCTTCCCCTACGAGCAGTACTTC
>TRBJ2-6|TRBV25-1|-|-
CASSEGGGDSSGANVLTF
TGTGCCAGCAGTGAAGGGGGCGGCGATAGCTCTGGGGCCAACGTCCTGACTTTC
>TRBJ1-1|TRBV5-1|TRBD1|-
CASSSGQLNTEAFF
TGCGCCAGCAGCTCGGGACAGTTGAACACTGAAGCTTTCTTT
>TRBJ2-7|TRBV5-1|TRBD1|-
CASSMNRGLYEQYF
TGCGCCAGCAGCATGAACAGGGGGCTGTACGAGCAGTACTTC
>TRBJ1-2|TRBV18|-|-
CASSPTGGTTNYGYTF
TGTGCCAGCTCACCCACGGGGGGGACTACTAACTATGGCTACACCTTC
>TRBJ2-5|TRBV3-1/TRBV3-2|-|-
CASSPPGLQETQYF
TGTGCCAGCAGCCCCCCGGGTCTTCAAGAGACCCAGTACTTC
>TRBJ1-1|TRBV7-8|-|-
CASSLELGAEAFF
TGTGCCAGCAGCTTAGAGTTAGGGGCTGAAGCTTTCTTT
>TRBJ2-2|TRBV28|TRBD1|-
CASRNTGTGVAGELFF
TGTGCCAGCAGAAACACCGGGACAGGGGTTGCCGGGGAGCTGTTTTTT
>TRBJ2-7|TRBV19|-|-
CASISDGYEQYF
TGTGCCAGTATTTCTGACGGCTACGAGCAGTACTTC
>TRBJ2-1|TRBV9|TRBD1|-
CASSLGAGTENNEQFF
TGTGCCAGCAGCCTAGGGGCCGGGACAGAGAACAATGAGCAGTTCTTC
>TRBJ2-2|TRBV19|-|-
CASSIGRAGAAGELFF
TGTGCCAGTAGTATAGGAAGGGCAGGGGCGGCCGGGGAGCTGTTTTTT
>TRBJ1-6|TRBV5-1|TRBD1|-
CASSFGDRGQPLHF
TGCGCCAGCAGCTTTGGGGACAGGGGTCAACCCCTCCACTTT
>TRBJ1-2|TRBV19|-|-
CASSHYEEDPNGYTF
TGTGCCAGTAGCCACTACGAAGAGGATCCCAATGGCTACACCTTC
>TRBJ2-1|TRBV24-1|TRBD2|-
CATSDPLAGEQFF
TGTGCCACCAGTGACCCCCTAGCGGGTGAGCAGTTCTTC
>TRBJ2-3|TRBV3-1/TRBV3-2|-|-
CASSQVGGISESTDTQYF
TGTGCCAGCAGCCAAGTCGGTGGTATTAGCGAAAGCACAGATACGCAGTATTTT
>TRBJ2-5|TRBV9|TRBD1|once
CASSVGRSGRGRAETQYF
TGTGCCAGCAGCGTAGGAAGGAGTGGCAGGGGGCGGGCGGAGACCCAGTACTTC
>TRBJ2-5|TRBV24-1|-|-
CATSDPASEKETQYF
TGTGCCACCAGTGATCCGGCTAGCGAGAAAGAGACCCAGTACTTC
>TRBJ2-5|TRBV10-3|TRBD1|-
CAISQHRGQETQYF
TGTGCCATCAGCCAACACAGGGGGCAAGAGACCCAGTACTTC